This T cell receptor (beta chain) was found in a study of blood T cell repertoires in COVID-19. On the study more broadly: Whether acute or convalescent, the COVID-19 samples came from the United States, Italy and Spain. PBMCs, B-cell-depleted T cells, or T cells provided the cDNA or gDNA that made up the material.

Original handling: Scientists estimated how many nucleated cells there were by amplifying reference gene primers. Produced via immunoSEQ multiplex PCR; TCRdb's table is partial and in-frame only. V and J calls and clone size follow that table, whereas D and trimming were derived from the DNA. Of approximately 91,000 clones listed, around 75% were seen once; the top ten hold approximately 25%. The V end lost 2 bases, the J end lost 5 bases, and 9 bases lay between the germline ends. Germline V lookup: CDR1 SGHAT, CDR2 FQNNGV. The CDR3 has 13 residues. The source is a man in his 70s with acute or convalescent COVID-19. J is TRBJ2-5 and V is TRBV11-2; D gene uncertain. The sequencing input was peripheral blood. CDR3 sequence (DNA): TGTGCCAGCAGCTTATCCGTTCGGGAGACCCAGTACTTC. Translating it yields CASSLSVRETQYF.